Presented here are 16 T cell receptor beta chains from one specimen sequenced in a study of T cells in Graves' hyperthyroidism and ophthalmopathy. The TCR beta CDR3 regions underwent amplification using RNA transcripts as the source. The HTBI primer set served for first-round RT-PCR of the TCR CDR3. TCRdb used MiXCR to reprocess the multiplex PCR reads, holding one entry per CDR3 protein. The data show about 560,000 distinct CDR3 sequences, with 16% seen just once and around a sixth held by the top ten. Specimen: blood. The receptors were sampled from a woman aged 18 to 35 with Graves' hyperthyroidism.

The gene calls are TRBV6-1 and TRBJ2-7; 7 nucleotides align to TRBD2. Unmatched junction bases numbered 9, after V lost 8 bases and J lost 2 bases. The germline CDR1 and CDR2 sequences are MNHNS and SASEGT. The CDR3 totals 14 residues. The CDR3 loop is CASRSAGEPYEQYF. The DNA for the CDR3 is TGTGCCAGCCGTAGCGCGGGAGAACCCTACGAGCAGTACTTC.

This clonotype showed up many times. This chain joins TRBV7-2 and TRBJ2-2, with 14 bases matching TRBD2. V trimming: 2 bases; J trimming: 5 bases; junction bases outside the gene matches: 7. CDR1 SGHTA and CDR2 FQGNSA come from the germline V gene. The length of the CDR3 is 18 residues. Here the CDR3 reads CASSLRGLAGVKTGELFF. The CDR3, as DNA: TGTGCCAGCAGCTTAAGGGGACTAGCGGGAGTCAAGACCGGGGAGCTGTTTTTT.

The chain joins TRBV12-3 or TRBV12-4 to TRBJ1-3; TRBD1 matches at 7 bases. The CDR3 length is 15 residues. J was trimmed by 0 bases and V by 8 bases; bases with no gene match: 7. CDR3 sequence reads: CASGLTGNSGNTIYF. The CDR3 DNA follows: TGTGCCAGCGGCTTGACAGGGAACTCTGGAAACACCATATATTTT.

This clonotype showed up just a few times. This chain uses TRBV24-1 with TRBJ2-2, with 10 bases identical to TRBD2. The CDR3 sequence is 16 residues long. Germline lookup yields CDR1 KGHDR and CDR2 SFDVKD. The J segment lost 5 bases and the V segment lost 7 bases, leaving 9 bases of the junction unmatched. The DNA of the CDR3 is TGTGCCACCAGCCCACCGGGACTAGCGACGACCGGGGAGCTGTTTTTT. Translating it yields CATSPPGLATTGELFF.

In this sample, this clonotype turned up many times. The CDR3 here is CASIPGQTNEKLFF. CDR3 DNA sequence: TGTGCCAGCATCCCGGGGCAGACTAATGAAAAACTGTTTTTT. The rearrangement joins TRBV28 to TRBJ1-4; perhaps TRBD1 as D (5 bases). This CDR3 contains 14 residues. Trimming pared 7 bases from V and 2 bases from J, leaving 11 bases between. Germline CDR1 and CDR2: MDHEN and SYDVKM. The full variable domain, rest sourced from reference TRBV28 and TRBJ1-4, is DVKVTQSSRYLVKRTGEKVFLECVQDMDHENMFWYRQDPGLGLRLIYFSYDVKMKEKGDIPEGYSVSREKKERFSLILESASTNQTSMYLCASIPGQTNEKLFFGSGTQLSVL.

This clonotype was counted a few times. The CDR3 loop reads CASSSRDITDTQYF. The DNA for the CDR3 is TGTGCCAGCAGCTCTCGAGATATCACAGATACGCAGTATTTT. The chain joins TRBV7-9 to TRBJ2-3, with D hard to call. The CDR3 is 14 amino acids. V dropped 4 bases and J dropped 2 bases, with 10 bases sitting between them. CDR1 and CDR2 (germline): SEHNR, FQNEAQ (reference sequence).

This clonotype occurred a few times. The rearrangement links TRBV14 to TRBJ1-1, with 8 nucleotides matching TRBD1. Losses at the gene ends were 0 bases for V and 1 base for J; bases not matched to a gene: 7. The CDR3 is 17 residues long. In germline, CDR1 is SGHDN, CDR2 FVKESK. The CDR3 DNA reads TGTGCCAGCAGCCAAGATGGGACAGGAAATCGGAACACTGAAGCTTTCTTT. Translated, it gives CASSQDGTGNRNTEAFF. The whole variable domain, filled in from reference TRBV14 and TRBJ1-1, reads EAGVTQFPSHSVIEKGQTVTLRCDPISGHDNLYWYRRVMGKEIKFLLHFVKESKQDESGMPNNRFLAERTGGTYSTLKVQPAELEDSGVYFCASSQDGTGNRNTEAFFGQGTRLTVV.

The sample holds many counts of this clonotype. This rearrangement joins TRBV6-5 to TRBJ2-5; D is perhaps TRBD2 (5 bases). The ends were cut back, 0 bases at V and 0 bases at J, with 14 bases in the middle. Germline-derived CDR1 and CDR2 are MNHEY and SVGAGI. This CDR3 region has 17 residues. CDR3 DNA sequence: TGTGCCAGCAGTTACTCTTTGAGGGCATCCTACCAAGAGACCCAGTACTTC. The encoded protein is CASSYSLRASYQETQYF.

This clonotype was seen more than once but under ten times. The chain employs TRBV20-1 and TRBJ2-1; TRBD1 matches at 10 bases. This CDR3 comprises 12 residues. J lost 8 bases, V lost 6 bases, and 4 bases had no gene match. Germline loops: CDR1 DFQATT, CDR2 SNEGSKA (reference sequence). The CDR3 loop reads CSARTGGYEQFF. CDR3 DNA sequence: TGCAGTGCCCGGACAGGGGGTTATGAGCAGTTCTTC.

This clonotype showed up just a few times. The chain carries TRBV5-1 and TRBJ2-7; 9 bases match TRBD1. The V and J ends lost 4 bases and 7 bases, in that order; junction bases with no gene match: 9. The germline CDR1 and CDR2 sequences are SGHRS and YFSETQ. This CDR3 contains 14 residues. This chain's CDR3 is CASSPGQGWNEQYF. CDR3 bases: TGCGCCAGCAGCCCGGGACAGGGATGGAATGAGCAGTACTTC.

This clonotype occurred a few times. At one boundary the junction diverges from the germline segment, which might be a read error. This chain joins TRBV6-1 and TRBJ2-5, with 10 bases identical to TRBD1. The CDR3 covers 14 residues. Per the germline V gene, CDR1 is MNHNS and CDR2 is SASEGT. This chain's CDR3 is CASSSPGQGIPQDF. CDR3 coding DNA: TGTGCCAGCAGTTCACCGGGACAGGGGATCCCCCAGGACTTC.

At least ten counts were recorded for this clonotype. CDR3 region: CASSRDRRTEAFF. CDR3 bases: TGTGCCAGCAGTAGGGACAGACGCACTGAAGCTTTCTTT. The rearrangement links TRBV3-1 to TRBJ1-1, with 7 bases identical to TRBD1. This CDR3 region has 13 residues. V lost 6 bases, J lost 4 bases, and 5 bases stayed unmatched. CDR1 is LGHDT and CDR2 is YNNKEL in the germline V gene (reference sequence).

The chain couples TRBV20-1 to TRBJ2-1, with 11 bases lining up with TRBD2. Germline CDR1 is DFQATT and CDR2 is SNEGSKA (reference sequence). J gave up 5 bases and V 6 bases, and 9 bases lay outside the gene matches. The CDR3 has 15 amino acids. In DNA form, the CDR3 reads TGCAGTGCCCGCCGACTAGCGGGGAGCAACAATGAGCAGTTCTTC. Amino acids: CSARRLAGSNNEQFF.

In its sample, this clonotype was seen many times. The chain carries TRBV18 and TRBJ2-3, with TRBD2 matching over 10 bases. Germline V gives CDR1 KGHSH, CDR2 LQKENI. Trimming removed 3 bases from V and 2 bases from J; junction bases left unmatched: 5. CDR3 length equals 16 residues. CDR3 amino acids: CASSPFTSGDTDTQYF. CDR3 nucleotides: TGTGCCAGCTCACCGTTCACTAGCGGGGACACAGATACGCAGTATTTT.

This clonotype has only a few counts. The chain combines TRBV6-1 with TRBJ2-2; D is possibly TRBD2 (5 bases). Trimming removed 7 bases at V and 3 bases at J, with 18 bases between. The CDR3 runs to 16 residues. Germline V gene lookup returns CDR1 MNHNS and CDR2 SASEGT. CDR3: CASMRARTSDTGELFF. CDR3 nucleotides: TGTGCCAGCATGCGGGCGCGGACCTCGGACACCGGGGAGCTGTTTTTT.

This clonotype appeared a few times. The chain carries TRBV11-2 and TRBJ2-3; the D is unclear. CDR3 length equals 14 residues. The germline CDR1 and CDR2 sequences are SGHAT and FQNNGV. Trimming stripped 2 bases from V and 2 bases from J, with 8 bases between. The CDR3, as DNA: TGTGCCAGCAGCTTAAAGAGTTTCACAGATACGCAGTATTTT. Translation gives CASSLKSFTDTQYF.